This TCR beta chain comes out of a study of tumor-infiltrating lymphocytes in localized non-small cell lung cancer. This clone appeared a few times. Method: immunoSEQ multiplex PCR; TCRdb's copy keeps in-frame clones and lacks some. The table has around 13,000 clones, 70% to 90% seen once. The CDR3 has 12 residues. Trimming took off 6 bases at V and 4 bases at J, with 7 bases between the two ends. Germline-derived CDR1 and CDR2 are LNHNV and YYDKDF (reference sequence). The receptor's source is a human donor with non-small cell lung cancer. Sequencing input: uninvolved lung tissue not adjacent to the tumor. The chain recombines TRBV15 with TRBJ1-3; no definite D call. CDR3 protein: CATRTGGNTIYF. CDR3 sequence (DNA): TGTGCCACCAGGACCGGGGGAAACACCATATATTTT.